Following are 31 T cell receptor beta chains from one sample sequenced in a study of shared clonotypes between healthy human individuals. Repertoires were generated with immunoSEQ multiplex PCR, while TCRdb's copy carries only in-frame clones and drops some. The repertoire holds over a million clones, over 95% seen once, with about 1.2% in the top ten. What was sequenced was naive CD4+ T cells sorted from blood. The sample's subset: CD45RA+ positively selected. Receptors were obtained from a man younger than 45 in good health.

In nucleotides, the CDR3 is TGCGCCAGCAGCTTGGCAACGGTACCCTACGAGCAGTACTTC. This translates into CASSLATVPYEQYF. The chain recombines TRBV5-1 with TRBJ2-7; D uncertain. Germline values: CDR1 SGHRS, CDR2 YFSETQ. Trimming removed 0 bases from V and 2 bases from J, with 9 bases in between. The length of the CDR3 is 14 residues.

The chain has TRBV7-9 and TRBJ1-2; 9 nucleotides align to TRBD1. The CDR3 loop spans 18 amino acids. CDR1 SEHNR and CDR2 FQNEAQ come from the germline V gene (reference sequence). V gave up 2 bases and J gave up 0 bases; unmatched junction bases: 10. The CDR3 spells CASSLPRDRVNANYGYTF. The CDR3 bases are TGTGCCAGCAGCTTACCCCGGGACAGGGTCAATGCTAACTATGGCTACACCTTC.

Comments on this clone: Within the sample, other DNA sequences also encode this same CDR3. This chain uses TRBV7-2 with TRBJ2-7; 12 positions agree with TRBD2. The CDR3 runs 14 residues. The germline V gene has CDR1 SGHTA and CDR2 FQGNSA. V gave up 3 bases and J gave up 3 bases; unmatched junction bases: 0. The DNA for the CDR3 is TGTGCCAGCAGCTTGACTAGCGGGGGCTACGAGCAGTACTTC. Its translation: CASSLTSGGYEQYF.

The rearrangement links TRBV19 to TRBJ2-6, with TRBD2 matching over 7 bases. The V segment lost 6 bases and the J segment 0 bases; nucleotides outside the gene matches: 8. The CDR3 is 17 amino acids. The germline CDR1 and CDR2 sequences are LNHDA and SQIVND (reference sequence). DNA of the CDR3: TGTGCCAGTAGCCGGGGGGTGGGACGCTCTGGGGCCAACGTCCTGACTTTC. Its translation: CASSRGVGRSGANVLTF.

This chain connects TRBV15 to TRBJ2-3, with 10 bases fitting TRBD2. CDR1 and CDR2 (germline): LNHNV, YYDKDF (reference sequence). The CDR3 is 17 amino acids. The J segment lost 1 base and the V segment lost 3 bases, leaving 7 bases of the junction unmatched. CDR3 DNA: TGTGCCACCAGCAGCCCACGGACTAGCGGAGGCACAGATACGCAGTATTTT. Its protein product is CATSSPRTSGGTDTQYF.

V is TRBV5-1 and J is TRBJ2-1; 10 nucleotides line up with TRBD1. Germline lookup yields CDR1 SGHRS and CDR2 YFSETQ. The CDR3 has 15 residues. Trimming removed 0 bases from V and 10 bases from J; junction bases left unmatched: 7. CDR3 sequence reads: CASSLGQGAGGEQFF. The DNA of the CDR3 is TGCGCCAGCAGCTTGGGACAGGGGGCCGGCGGGGAGCAGTTCTTC.

The J gene is TRBJ1-1, the V gene TRBV30, with TRBD1 identical over 8 bases. CDR3 length: 15 residues. With 0 bases clipped from V and 6 bases from J, the junction kept 9 bases outside the gene matches. Per germline, CDR1 GTSNPN and CDR2 SVGIG (reference sequence). The CDR3, as DNA: TGTGCCTGGAGTGTACTAAACAGGGGGTTTGCTGAAGCTTTCTTT. It yields the protein CAWSVLNRGFAEAFF.

This clone was seen once. The chain carries TRBV18 and TRBJ1-1, with D unclear. CDR1 is KGHSH, CDR2 LQKENI, per germline. With 1 base removed from V and 5 bases from J, the gap between germline ends came to 8 bases. This CDR3 comprises 13 residues. The chain's CDR3 is CASSPRETTEAFF. CDR3 sequence (DNA): TGTGCCAGCTCACCACGGGAAACAACTGAAGCTTTCTTT.

The J gene is TRBJ2-2, the V gene TRBV9, with D possibly TRBD2 on 6 matching bases. The CDR3 covers 16 residues. V was pared by 4 bases and J by 6 bases, with 19 bases between. From germline, CDR1 is SGDLS and CDR2 YYNGEE. The CDR3 DNA is TGTGCCAGCAGCCCTCGACTAGGATCCCCTCCCGGGGAGCTGTTTTTT. The encoded protein is CASSPRLGSPPGELFF.

The chain uses TRBV28 and TRBJ1-5; 9 positions agree with TRBD1. V lost 6 bases to trimming and J lost 6 bases; unmatched junction nucleotides: 3. CDR1 MDHEN and CDR2 SYDVKM come from the germline V gene. This CDR3 contains 13 residues. Here the CDR3 reads CASRTGGTQPQHF. In DNA form, the CDR3 reads TGTGCCAGCAGGACAGGGGGAACTCAGCCCCAGCATTTT.

This clone is a singleton in its sample. This sequence joins TRBV20-1 and TRBJ2-5; tentatively, D is TRBD1 (6 bases). The CDR3 extends over 11 amino acids. Germline CDR1 reads DFQATT; CDR2 reads SNEGSKA (reference sequence). Trimming shortened V by 6 bases and J by 2 bases, and 7 bases separated the two germline ends. CDR3 protein: CSADRQETQYF. Written as DNA, the CDR3 is TGCAGTGCGGACAGACAAGAGACCCAGTACTTC.

This CDR3 is CASSEFSLPYF. The CDR3 DNA sequence: TGTGCCAGCAGTGAATTTTCTCTTCCTTACTTC. This chain links TRBV2 with TRBJ2-7; no clear D gene. CDR3 length: 11 residues. Per the germline V gene, CDR1 is SNHLY and CDR2 is FYNNEI. V was clipped by 2 bases and J by 13 bases, with 12 bases between them.

The chain joins TRBV29-1 to TRBJ2-1; 9 bases fit TRBD2. J was trimmed by 9 bases and V by 2 bases; bases with no gene match: 11. This CDR3 is 15 amino acids long. Germline values: CDR1 SQVTM, CDR2 ANQGSEA. The DNA of the CDR3 is TGCAGCGTTGAAATGGTTGGCGGGAGGGCATCTGAGCAGTTCTTC. It codes for CSVEMVGGRASEQFF.

The V and J genes are TRBV18 and TRBJ2-1; 11 nucleotides agree with TRBD2. The CDR3 has 17 amino acids. The J segment lost 7 bases and the V segment lost 4 bases, leaving 12 bases of the junction unmatched. Per germline, CDR1 KGHSH and CDR2 LQKENI. The CDR3 DNA reads as TGTGCCAGCTCACAAGTAATAACTAGCGGGAGTCCGAATGAGCAGTTCTTC. Translating it yields CASSQVITSGSPNEQFF.

CDR3 in amino acids: CASSFSAQPNTEAFF. The CDR3 DNA is TGCGCCAGCAGCTTCTCGGCCCAGCCGAACACTGAAGCTTTCTTT. The chain carries TRBV5-1 and TRBJ1-1; D ambiguous. CDR1 SGHRS and CDR2 YFSETQ come from the germline V gene. Trimming stripped 2 bases from V and 1 base from J, with 12 bases between. The CDR3 has 15 residues.

This sequence joins TRBV2 and TRBJ1-3; tentative D call: TRBD1 (6 bases). The germline gives CDR1 SNHLY, CDR2 FYNNEI. V lost 1 base and J lost 3, with 13 bases in between. The CDR3 contains 16 residues. The CDR3 nucleotides read TGTGCCAGCAGTGAAGGGGCCAGGGGAGGTGGAAACACCATATATTTT. Residues: CASSEGARGGGNTIYF.

The V gene is TRBV6-1, the J gene TRBJ2-1; D remains ambiguous. The CDR3 totals 15 residues. Germline values: CDR1 MNHNS, CDR2 SASEGT. Trimming left V 3 bases short and J 0 bases short, with 9 bases between. CDR3 in amino acids: CASSERRRSYNEQFF. Here the CDR3 DNA reads TGTGCCAGCAGTGAGAGGCGCCGCTCCTACAATGAGCAGTTCTTC.

The chain links TRBV15 to TRBJ2-7; D not certain. V lost 3 bases and J 0 bases, leaving 9 bases between the germline ends. This CDR3 comprises 14 residues. Germline V gene lookup returns CDR1 LNHNV and CDR2 YYDKDF (reference sequence). In nucleotides, the CDR3 is TGTGCCACCAGCAGCCCGGGCTCCTCCTACGAGCAGTACTTC. Translation gives CATSSPGSSYEQYF.

In its sample, this clone was seen once. The chain carries TRBV7-8 and TRBJ2-5; 7 positions match TRBD2. The germline V gene has CDR1 SGHVS and CDR2 FQNEAQ. CDR3 length: 14 residues. After removal of 3 bases from V and 5 bases from J, the junction contained 6 bases not matched to a gene. CDR3 sequence (DNA): TGTGCCAGCAGCTTGCCTAGCGGTAGGGAGACCCAGTACTTC. It specifies CASSLPSGRETQYF. Full variable domain (outside the CDR3, taken from reference TRBV7-8 and TRBJ2-5): GAGVSQSPRYKVAKRGQDVALRCDPISGHVSLFWYQQALGQGPEFLTYFQNEAQLDKSGLPSDRFFAERPEGSVSTLKIQRTQQEDSAVYLCASSLPSGRETQYFGPGTRLLVL.

This rearrangement joins TRBV5-5 to TRBJ2-3, with 10 positions matching TRBD2. The CDR3 is 16 amino acids. CDR1 is SGHKS, CDR2 YYEKEE, per germline (reference sequence). V shed 0 bases, J shed 6 bases, and the junction held 7 bases outside the gene matches. Here the CDR3 reads CASSLASGRATDTQYF. The CDR3 region has the DNA TGTGCCAGCAGCTTGGCTAGCGGGAGAGCCACTGATACGCAGTATTTT.

The chain has TRBV27 and TRBJ1-1, with D unresolved. Germline V lookup: CDR1 MNHEY, CDR2 SMNVEV (reference sequence). V lost 0 bases, J lost 7 bases, and 12 bases lay in between. The CDR3 is 14 residues long. CDR3 loop: CASSLSSRLSEAFF. CDR3 sequence (DNA): TGTGCCAGCAGTTTATCAAGCCGGTTAAGTGAAGCTTTCTTT.

The chain carries TRBV6-1 and TRBJ1-2; D gene ambiguous. Germline CDR1 MNHNS, CDR2 SASEGT. The CDR3 loop spans 12 amino acids. The V gene lost 6 bases and the J gene lost 8 bases, with 13 bases spanning the gap. This chain's CDR3 is CASSDPGEGYTF. The CDR3 region has the DNA TGTGCCAGCAGCGATCCCGGAGAAGGCTACACCTTC.

V is TRBV6-1 and J is TRBJ1-2; the match to TRBD1 covers 7 bases. CDR1 MNHNS and CDR2 SASEGT come from the germline V gene. V lost 2 bases and J lost 8; bases outside the gene matches: 5. CDR3 size: 13 residues. CDR3 in amino acids: CASSEQGVGGYTF. As DNA, the CDR3 is TGTGCCAGCAGTGAACAGGGGGTTGGAGGCTACACCTTC.

The chain is built from TRBV9 and TRBJ2-5; the D is unclear. Trimming left V 0 bases short and J 4 bases short, with 13 bases between. Germline V gives CDR1 SGDLS, CDR2 YYNGEE. CDR3 length: 15 amino acids. The CDR3 DNA follows: TGTGCCAGCAGCGTAGGGCTAGGATCACGAGAGACCCAGTACTTC. It encodes CASSVGLGSRETQYF.

This chain uses TRBV6-1 with TRBJ2-7; TRBD2 is a possible D gene (5 bases). The CDR3 loop spans 13 amino acids. The V and J ends lost 4 bases and 0 bases respectively, with 7 bases between them. Germline CDR1 and CDR2: MNHNS and SASEGT. CDR3 residues: CASSVRASYEQYF. CDR3 DNA sequence: TGTGCCAGCAGTGTGCGGGCCTCCTACGAGCAGTACTTC.

CDR3 amino acids: CASTRMDRSTYEQYF. DNA for the CDR3: TGTGCCAGCACCCGCATGGACAGAAGCACCTACGAGCAGTACTTC. The chain combines TRBV6-5 with TRBJ2-7; a possible D gene is TRBD1 (6 bases). Germline V lookup: CDR1 MNHEY, CDR2 SVGAGI. This CDR3 contains 15 residues. V lost 7 bases to trimming and J lost 2 bases, with 18 bases between them.

The V and J genes are TRBV5-4 and TRBJ2-7; TRBD2 agrees at 9 bases. There are 15 residues in the CDR3. V lost 4 bases and J lost 5; bases outside the gene matches: 10. Germline V CDR1 and CDR2: SGHNT, YYREEE (reference sequence). CDR3 protein: CASSPGGGRADEQYF. The CDR3 DNA follows: TGTGCCAGCAGCCCCGGGGGCGGGAGGGCCGACGAGCAGTACTTC.

The rearrangement joins TRBV5-5 to TRBJ2-7; TRBD1 agrees at 11 bases. CDR3 size: 14 residues. Trimming cost V 4 bases and J 4 bases; bases outside gene matches: 4. CDR1 and CDR2 (germline): SGHKS, YYEKEE (reference sequence). The CDR3 DNA sequence: TGTGCCAGCAGCAGGACAGGGGGCTTGTACGAGCAGTACTTC. Encoded protein: CASSRTGGLYEQYF.

On this clone: Other DNA sequences in the sample encode the same CDR3. The chain recombines TRBV5-4 with TRBJ2-3; 10 bases fit TRBD2. The ends lost 0 bases at V and 1 base at J; junction bases unmatched: 2. Germline CDR1 SGHNT, CDR2 YYREEE (reference sequence). The CDR3 runs to 16 residues. The CDR3 spells CASSLGGTSGTDTQYF. In DNA form, the CDR3 reads TGTGCCAGCAGCTTGGGCGGGACTAGCGGCACAGATACGCAGTATTTT.

Regarding this clone: The sample contains more than one DNA sequence encoding this CDR3. The chain recombines TRBV7-6 with TRBJ2-3; D unresolved. Trimming cost V 1 base and J 3 bases, with 5 bases left between them. The germline V gene has CDR1 SGHVS and CDR2 FNYEAQ. The CDR3 sequence is 13 residues long. The CDR3 region is CASSLGSTDTQYF. The DNA for the CDR3 is TGTGCCAGCAGCTTAGGATCGACAGATACGCAGTATTTT. Full variable domain (missing parts from reference TRBV7-6 and TRBJ2-3): GAGVSQSPRYKVTKRGQDVALRCDPISGHVSLYWYRQALGQGPEFLTYFNYEAQQDKSGLPNDRFSAERPEGSISTLTIQRTEQRDSAMYRCASSLGSTDTQYFGPGTRLTVL.

V is TRBV28 and J is TRBJ2-3, with TRBD2 identical over 9 bases. This CDR3 spans 13 amino acids. Unmatched junction bases numbered 3, after V lost 10 bases and J lost 1 base. Germline values: CDR1 MDHEN, CDR2 SYDVKM. DNA for the CDR3: TGTGCCACCCGGACTAGCGGCACAGATACGCAGTATTTT. It yields the protein CATRTSGTDTQYF.